The 19 T cell receptor beta chains reported below all come from one sample, sequenced in a study of blood T cells in healthy people across ages. The second PCR ran roughly 7 to 11 cycles with a sample-barcoded 5' primer and J-beta primers. TCRdb ran MiXCR on the 5' RACE reads and lists one entry per CDR3 protein. This sample has around 1,500,000 distinct CDR3 sequences, with roughly 27% found just once. Sequencing input: blood. These receptors originate from a woman aged 25 to 39 in good health.

The chain carries TRBV29-1 and TRBJ2-3; tentatively, D is TRBD2 (5 bases). Germline V gene lookup returns CDR1 SQVTM and CDR2 ANQGSEA. Trimming took off 4 bases at V and 6 bases at J, with 23 bases between the two ends. This CDR3 region has 16 residues. This CDR3 is CSVGGRRTDLLDTQYF. The CDR3 DNA follows: TGCAGCGTTGGTGGGCGCAGGACTGATCTTTTGGATACGCAGTATTTT.

This clonotype was counted between two and nine times. CDR3 nucleotide sequence: TGCGCCAGCAGCCCACGCCGGGAGGCGGTCGGGGAGCTGTTTTTT. It yields the protein CASSPRREAVGELFF. The V and J genes are TRBV4-3 and TRBJ2-2; the match to TRBD2 covers 7 bases. This CDR3 contains 15 residues. V dropped 4 bases and J dropped 7; count of bases not matched to a gene: 9. Germline assignment: CDR1 LGHNA and CDR2 YSLEER.

The chain links TRBV20-1 to TRBJ1-4; no firm D call. From germline, CDR1 is DFQATT and CDR2 SNEGSKA (reference sequence). This CDR3 comprises 15 residues. V was shortened by 6 bases and J by 1 base, with 15 bases between the two germline ends. The CDR3 nucleotides are TGCAGTGCCTCCAACCGAGGCGTAACTAATGAAAAACTGTTTTTT. It is translated as CSASNRGVTNEKLFF.

This clonotype was observed many times. The chain links TRBV20-1 to TRBJ2-5; perhaps TRBD2 as D (5 bases). The CDR3 runs 12 residues. Trimming pared 6 bases from V and 4 bases from J, leaving 12 bases between. Germline assignment: CDR1 DFQATT and CDR2 SNEGSKA (reference sequence). In DNA form, the CDR3 reads TGCAGTGCCAGGTCGGGGATAGAGACCCAGTACTTC. It encodes CSARSGIETQYF.

This chain connects TRBV6-1 to TRBJ1-2; the D is unclear. V was shortened by 1 base and J by 8 bases, with 11 bases between the two germline ends. Germline-derived CDR1 and CDR2 are MNHNS and SASEGT. The CDR3 is 13 amino acids. The CDR3 DNA sequence: TGTGCCAGCAGTGAAGAGAGTAGCTCGGGCTACACCTTC. It encodes CASSEESSSGYTF.

This clonotype was counted a few times. Being one base from a much bigger clone, this may be a read error. V and J are TRBV5-4 and TRBJ2-1; weak D call: TRBD2 (6 bases). This CDR3 spans 14 amino acids. Germline V lookup: CDR1 SGHNT, CDR2 YYREEE (reference sequence). Trimming left V 4 bases short and J 10 bases short, with 18 bases between. As DNA, the CDR3 is TGTGCCAGCAGCCGTATTAGGGACTCCTACGAGCAGTTCTTC. As protein: CASSRIRDSYEQFF.

This chain links TRBV28 with TRBJ1-5; 10 positions match TRBD1. The CDR3 runs to 17 residues. The ends lost 3 bases at V and 5 bases at J; junction bases unmatched: 10. Germline CDR1 reads MDHEN; CDR2 reads SYDVKM. The CDR3 sequence is CASSLYPTGTGDQPQHF. The CDR3 region has the DNA TGTGCCAGCAGTTTGTACCCTACCGGGACAGGGGATCAGCCCCAGCATTTT.

A note on this clonotype: The junction differs from germline at one of its ends, possibly a read error. The CDR3 DNA reads as TGTGTCAGCTCACCATTGTTTGAGACCCAGTACTTC. Its protein is CVSSPLFETQYF. The chain uses TRBV18 and TRBJ2-5; D ambiguous. Germline V CDR1 and CDR2: KGHSH, LQKENI. The CDR3 runs 12 residues.

The gene calls are TRBV4-1 and TRBJ1-1, with TRBD1 matching 7 bases. Per the germline V gene, CDR1 is MGHRA and CDR2 is YSYEKL. J gave up 1 base and V 4 bases, and 9 bases lay outside the gene matches. This CDR3 comprises 16 residues. CDR3 nucleotide sequence: TGCGCCAGCAGCCGACAGGGACAGCCAGAGAACACTGAAGCTTTCTTT. This gives the protein CASSRQGQPENTEAFF.

This clonotype was counted only a few times. The rearrangement links TRBV28 to TRBJ1-2; the D is unclear. Trimming took 6 bases from V and 4 from J, leaving 12 bases between them. The CDR3 consists of 13 residues. In germline, CDR1 is MDHEN, CDR2 SYDVKM. Here the CDR3 reads CASRDPLVYGYTF. The CDR3 coding sequence is TGTGCCAGCAGGGACCCCCTAGTCTATGGCTACACCTTC.

This clonotype was seen a few times. Here the CDR3 DNA reads TGTGCCAGCAGCCAAAACACAGGGCTCCGCTACGAGCAGTACTTC. Protein sequence: CASSQNTGLRYEQYF. The gene calls are TRBV7-9 and TRBJ2-7; possibly TRBD1 for D (6 bases). CDR1 and CDR2 (germline): SEHNR, FQNEAQ (reference sequence). V lost 5 bases and J 3 bases, leaving 17 bases between the germline ends. The CDR3 extends over 15 amino acids.

This clonotype was seen only a few times. V is TRBV27 and J is TRBJ2-5; 8 nucleotides align to TRBD2. V lost 4 bases to trimming and J lost 4 bases; unmatched junction nucleotides: 11. CDR1 is MNHEY, CDR2 SMNVEV, per germline (reference sequence). This CDR3 is built from 16 residues. CDR3 in DNA: TGTGCCAGCAGTTGCGAGTCTAGCGGGTTCGTAGAGACCCAGTACTTC. It yields the protein CASSCESSGFVETQYF.

As for this clonotype: A much larger clone sits a single nucleotide away, making a read error possible. The chain carries TRBV15 and TRBJ2-7, with D possibly called TRBD1 or TRBD2 (5 bases each). CDR1 LNHNV and CDR2 YYDKDF come from the germline V gene (reference sequence). The CDR3 contains 12 residues. CDR3: CATSRDGDEQDF. The CDR3 coding sequence is TGTGCCACCAGCAGAGATGGGGACGAGCAGGACTTC.

This clonotype has just a few counts. The rearrangement links TRBV7-9 to TRBJ1-1; D gene ambiguous. There are 17 residues in the CDR3. The germline V and J ends were trimmed by 2 bases and 0 bases, with 16 bases remaining between them. Germline V gives CDR1 SEHNR, CDR2 FQNEAQ (reference sequence). The CDR3 DNA reads as TGTGCCAGCAGCTTATCGGTAGGCCGGGAGATGAACACTGAAGCTTTCTTT. It encodes CASSLSVGREMNTEAFF.

This clonotype was found a few times. The chain recombines TRBV7-2 with TRBJ2-5; 14 nucleotides align to TRBD2. The CDR3 spans 17 residues. Germline-derived CDR1 and CDR2 are SGHTA and FQGNSA. Losses at the gene ends were 1 base for V and 4 bases for J; bases not matched to a gene: 5. The chain's CDR3 is CASSLVGGTSGGETQYF. The CDR3 coding sequence is TGTGCCAGCAGCTTAGTAGGGGGGACTAGCGGGGGAGAGACCCAGTACTTC.

The rearrangement joins TRBV6-1 to TRBJ1-5; 10 positions agree with TRBD1. The CDR3 sequence is 14 residues long. The V segment lost 6 bases and the J segment 7 bases; nucleotides outside the gene matches: 6. The V gene's germline CDR1 is MNHNS and CDR2 SASEGT. The CDR3 sequence is CASRDRGSQQPQHF. The DNA for the CDR3 is TGTGCCAGCAGGGACAGGGGGTCCCAACAGCCCCAGCATTTT.

This clonotype was counted between two and nine times. The J gene is TRBJ1-1, the V gene TRBV29-1; 9 nucleotides match TRBD1. CDR1 is SQVTM and CDR2 is ANQGSEA in the germline V gene. The V and J ends lost 7 bases and 1 base, in that order; junction bases with no gene match: 4. The CDR3 contains 13 residues. CDR3 bases: TGCAGCGGATGGACAGGGGAGAACACTGAAGCTTTCTTT. It translates to CSGWTGENTEAFF.

A note on this clonotype: Since a much larger clone is just one base distant, this may be a read error. For the CDR3, the DNA is TGTGCCAGCAGCCAGGTGGCGTACGGGCAGTACTTC. Protein product: CASSQVAYGQYF. The rearrangement joins TRBV3-1 to TRBJ2-5; no reliable D call. The length of the CDR3 is 12 residues. CDR1 is LGHDT, CDR2 YNNKEL, per germline (reference sequence). The germline V and J ends were trimmed by 3 bases and 11 bases, with 13 bases remaining between them.

The CDR3 coding sequence is TGTGCCAGCGGACAGGGAATATCTTACGAGCAGTACTTC. Amino acids: CASGQGISYEQYF. The chain is built from TRBV6-5 and TRBJ2-7, with 8 bases lining up with TRBD1. Germline CDR1 MNHEY, CDR2 SVGAGI. The length of the CDR3 is 13 residues. V was clipped by 8 bases and J by 4 bases; unmatched bases: 7.